Included here is one T cell receptor beta chain sequence, with context. Its specificity is not known. This specimen belongs to a study of PD-1 blockade in classical Hodgkin lymphoma. Overall study results and limits: Newly diagnosed and completely responding patients shared comparable baseline diversity. Exclusion removed patients who began nivolumab under 1 year after ASCT. Reasons behind the repertoire differences stay unclear, perhaps disease activity or earlier therapy.

Here immunoSEQ multiplex PCR was the method, and the copy in TCRdb shows in-frame clones only, minus some. Among some 96,000 clones listed, 85% to 95% were seen once. Trimming stripped 4 bases from V and 9 bases from J, with 13 bases between. Germline-derived CDR1 and CDR2 are ENHRY and SYGVKD. The CDR3 length is 13 residues. The sample's time point: cycle 4 day 1 (C4D1), after around six weeks of nivolumab. Every patient was affected by relapse after autologous stem cell transplantation, while exposure to brentuximab vedotin was not uniform. The chain joins TRBV10-3 to TRBJ2-1; D gene unclear. Sequenced here: peripheral blood mononuclear cells (PBMCs), sampled before the fourth cycle of nivolumab. This clonotype originated in a human donor with classical Hodgkin lymphoma. The CDR3 reads CAISGVASFEQFF. The CDR3 DNA is TGTGCCATCAGTGGAGTGGCTTCGTTTGAGCAGTTCTTC.